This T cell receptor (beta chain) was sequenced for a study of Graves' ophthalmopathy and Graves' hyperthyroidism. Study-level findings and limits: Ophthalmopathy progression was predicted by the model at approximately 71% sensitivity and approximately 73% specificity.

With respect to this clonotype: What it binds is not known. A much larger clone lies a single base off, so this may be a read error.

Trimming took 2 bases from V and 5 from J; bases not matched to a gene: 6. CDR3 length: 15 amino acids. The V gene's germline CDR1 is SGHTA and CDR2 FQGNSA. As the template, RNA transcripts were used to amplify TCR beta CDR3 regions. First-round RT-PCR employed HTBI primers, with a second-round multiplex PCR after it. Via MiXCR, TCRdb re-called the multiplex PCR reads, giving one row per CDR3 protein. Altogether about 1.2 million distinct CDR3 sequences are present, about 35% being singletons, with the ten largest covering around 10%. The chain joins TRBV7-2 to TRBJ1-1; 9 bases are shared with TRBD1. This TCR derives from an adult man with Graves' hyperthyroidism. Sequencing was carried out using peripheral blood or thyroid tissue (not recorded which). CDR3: CASSLMTGGKTEAFF. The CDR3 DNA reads TGTGCCAGCAGCTTAATGACAGGGGGAAAGACTGAAGCTTTCTTT.